What follows are 7 T cell receptor beta chains derived from one specimen sequenced in a study of blood T cell repertoires in COVID-19. Using immunoSEQ multiplex PCR, the repertoire was profiled, and TCRdb retains in-frame clones only, with some absent. The data contain some 250,000 clones, around 90% of them singletons. Sequences were obtained from peripheral blood. The origin of the receptors is a human donor in a cohort sampled during active COVID-19.

V and J are TRBV28 and TRBJ1-1; TRBD1 is a possible D gene (5 bases). Germline lookup yields CDR1 MDHEN and CDR2 SYDVKM. V was pared by 5 bases and J by 10 bases, with 23 bases between. This CDR3 has 15 residues. CDR3 coding DNA: TGTGCCAGCAGTCCCGGGACTTCGGGGTTTAAAATAGCTTTCTTT. Translation: CASSPGTSGFKIAFF.

In its sample, this clone was seen a few times. V is TRBV6-2 or TRBV6-3 and J is TRBJ2-7; unclear D gene. Germline loops: CDR1 MNHEY, CDR2 SVGEGT. The length of the CDR3 is 12 residues. V gave up 0 bases and J gave up 10 bases, with 10 bases separating them. The CDR3 sequence is CASSYSGRSQYF. DNA of the CDR3: TGTGCCAGCAGTTACTCCGGCAGGTCCCAGTACTTC.

The gene calls are TRBV9 and TRBJ2-6, with a weak D call TRBD1 (5 bases). V was pared by 0 bases and J by 0 bases, with 10 bases between. From germline, CDR1 is SGDLS and CDR2 YYNGEE. This CDR3 region has 17 residues. The CDR3, as DNA: TGTGCCAGCAGCGTAGATGGGGCCTTCTCTGGGGCCAACGTCCTGACTTTC. Translating gives CASSVDGAFSGANVLTF.

CDR3 in amino acids: CASTINLSGGQETQYF. CDR3 sequence (DNA): TGTGCCAGCACCATAAATCTGAGTGGAGGCCAAGAGACCCAGTACTTC. The chain carries TRBV25-1 and TRBJ2-5; possible D gene TRBD2, 5 bases. Germline CDR1 and CDR2: MGHDK and SYGVNS. V was cut by 7 bases and J by 1 base, with 19 bases left in between. This CDR3 contains 16 residues.

The rearrangement uses TRBV7-2 and TRBJ2-7; TRBD2 is a possible D gene (5 bases). The length of the CDR3 is 14 residues. V lost 4 bases and J 3 bases, leaving 13 bases between the germline ends. Germline CDR1 and CDR2: SGHTA and FQGNSA. In nucleotides, the CDR3 is TGTGCCAGCAGCTCTAGTCGGGATATCTACGAGCAGTACTTC. This codes for CASSSSRDIYEQYF.

The chain couples TRBV7-6 to TRBJ1-2; TRBD1 agrees at 9 bases. Trimming at V came to 3 bases and at J to 7 bases, leaving 12 bases not matched to a gene. Germline V CDR1 and CDR2: SGHVS, FNYEAQ. This CDR3 has 16 residues. DNA for the CDR3: TGTGCCAGCAGCTTGGGGACAGGGACGGTTTTCTTTGGCTACACCTTC. Protein sequence: CASSLGTGTVFFGYTF. Full variable domain (missing parts from reference TRBV7-6 and TRBJ1-2): GAGVSQSPRYKVTKRGQDVALRCDPISGHVSLYWYRQALGQGPEFLTYFNYEAQQDKSGLPNDRFSAERPEGSISTLTIQRTEQRDSAMYRCASSLGTGTVFFGYTFGSGTRLTVV.

This clone was picked up a small number of times. The chain combines TRBV9 with TRBJ1-2; unclear D gene. The CDR3 is 13 amino acids. Germline V lookup: CDR1 SGDLS, CDR2 YYNGEE. Trimming removed 0 bases at V and 6 bases at J, with 9 bases between. The CDR3 DNA reads TGTGCCAGCAGCGTAGAACAGACACATGGCTACACCTTC. Encoded protein: CASSVEQTHGYTF. Drawing the rest from reference TRBV9 and TRBJ1-2, the complete variable domain is DSGVTQTPKHLITATGQRVTLRCSPRSGDLSVYWYQQSLDQGLQFLIQYYNGEERAKGNILERFSAQQFPDLHSELNLSSLELGDSALYFCASSVEQTHGYTFGSGTRLTVV.